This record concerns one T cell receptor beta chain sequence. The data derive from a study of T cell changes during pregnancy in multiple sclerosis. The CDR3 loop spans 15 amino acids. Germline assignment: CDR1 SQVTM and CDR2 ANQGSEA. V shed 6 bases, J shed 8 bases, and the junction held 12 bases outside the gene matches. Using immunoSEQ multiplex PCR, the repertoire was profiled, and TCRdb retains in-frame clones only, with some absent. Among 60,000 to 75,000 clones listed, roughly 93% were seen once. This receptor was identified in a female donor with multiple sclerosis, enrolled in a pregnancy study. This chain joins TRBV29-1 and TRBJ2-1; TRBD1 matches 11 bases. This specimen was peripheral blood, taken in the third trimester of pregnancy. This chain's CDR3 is CSVLIFGQGADEQFF. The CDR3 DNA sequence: TGCAGCGTCCTAATCTTCGGACAGGGGGCCGATGAGCAGTTCTTC.